What follows is one T cell receptor beta chain and its context. The data were obtained in a study of blood T cell repertoires in COVID-19. Across the whole study: Samples came from the United States, Italy and Spain, spanning acute and convalescent COVID-19. PBMCs, B-cell-depleted T cells, or T cells provided the cDNA or gDNA that made up the material.

In the original workflow: Estimation of nucleated cell counts relied on the amplification of reference gene primers. Measured with immunoSEQ multiplex PCR; TCRdb has only the in-frame clones, and not every one. V and J calls plus clone size are reproduced from that table; the DNA served to infer D and trimming. The table includes about 220,000 clones, roughly 85% detected once. V was clipped by 8 bases and J by 4 bases, with 14 bases between them. The CDR3 covers 13 residues. Germline lookup yields CDR1 MDHEN and CDR2 SYDVKM. The genes are TRBV28 and TRBJ1-2; D not resolved. The sequenced sample consisted of peripheral blood. The receptor was derived from a woman older than 75 with acute or convalescent COVID-19. The CDR3 DNA sequence: TGTGCCAGCGCTCCCGGGTTTCGCTATGGCTACACCTTC. Its translation is CASAPGFRYGYTF.